This T cell receptor (beta chain) is drawn from a study of T cell repertoires in cytomegalovirus infection. In the study overall: Selection of CMV epitopes for the study included recently identified HLA-C-restricted and well-studied HLA-B-restricted ones.

This clonotype was observed a handful of times. Antigen: not known. A single record per CDR3 protein comes from TCRdb applying MiXCR to the reads. Of around 900,000 distinct CDR3 sequences detected, approximately 30% appear once; the ten largest clones hold roughly 13%. The CDR3 runs 14 residues. Germline assignment: CDR1 MNHEY and CDR2 SMNVEV (reference sequence). Unmatched junction bases numbered 6, after V lost 3 bases and J lost 5 bases. The chain combines TRBV27 with TRBJ2-7; 8 bases line up with TRBD1. Sequenced here: cultured CD8+ T cells from PBMCs, sampled from culture after CMV antigen stimulation. This TCR was recovered from a human donor in good health (CMV status not recorded). Some clones in this sample may be carry-over from other donors' samples. DNA for the CDR3: TGTGCCAGCAGTTTGGGCAGGGGGCAAAACGAGCAGTACTTC. Its protein product is CASSLGRGQNEQYF.